This T cell receptor (beta chain) was recorded in a study of patients and donors after allogeneic stem cell transplantation. Germline V gene data show CDR1 as LGHNA and CDR2 as YNFKEQ. CDR3 length: 14 amino acids. Trimming stripped 4 bases from V and 3 bases from J, with 13 bases between. This clonotype was seen only once. TCRdb re-called the RT-PCR reads through MiXCR, storing one row per CDR3 protein. The sample holds about 150,000 distinct CDR3 sequences, about two fifths seen once. The sequencing input was blood, either unsorted or a sorted T cell fraction (not recorded which). This TCR came from a human donor who was either an allogeneic HSCT recipient or a stem cell or donor lymphocyte infusion donor (not recorded which). It is not recorded whose cells these are; they may come from a transplant donor. The chain uses TRBV4-2 and TRBJ2-7; D assignment may be TRBD1 or TRBD2 (7 bases each). The chain's CDR3 is CASSPSGGVYEQYF. The CDR3, as DNA: TGTGCCAGCAGCCCATCAGGGGGGGTCTACGAGCAGTACTTC.